Each of the 8 T cell receptor beta chains below was sequenced from the same sample in a study of spatial heterogeneity in lung cancer. The time point denotes: sample taken at primary tumor resection. Unsorted whole RNA samples from tumor, nontumor lung or frozen PBMC were sequenced. In TCRdb, the 5' RACE reads were re-called with MiXCR into one record per CDR3 protein. The repertoire consists of several thousand distinct CDR3 sequences, with 3.5% to 5% occurring once and the leading ten covering roughly a quarter. The sample in question was normal lung tissue next to the tumor, obtained at surgery. The receptors were gathered from a female donor with early-stage non-small cell lung cancer.

By its share, this clonotype is medium-sized (0.01 to 0.1%). This sequence joins TRBV28 and TRBJ2-3; D is tentatively TRBD1 or TRBD2 (5 bases each). The CDR3 has 12 residues. Germline CDR1 is MDHEN and CDR2 is SYDVKM. Trimming shortened V by 5 bases and J by 8 bases, and 11 bases separated the two germline ends. This chain's CDR3 is CASSGGWGTQYF. The CDR3, as DNA: TGTGCCAGCAGTGGGGGATGGGGTACGCAGTATTTT.

By proportion, this clonotype is medium-sized. The CDR3 is CASSLQGLQETQYF. CDR3 sequence (DNA): TGCGCCAGCAGTTTGCAAGGGCTACAAGAGACCCAGTACTTC. The chain recombines TRBV5-1 with TRBJ2-5; unclear D gene. V gave up 5 bases and J gave up 2 bases, with 13 bases separating them. CDR1 and CDR2 (germline): SGHRS, YFSETQ. The length of the CDR3 is 14 residues.

This clonotype was found a few times. The chain couples TRBV20-1 to TRBJ2-1, with 11 bases matching TRBD2. The ends lost 3 bases at V and 7 bases at J; junction bases unmatched: 8. Germline CDR1 reads DFQATT; CDR2 reads SNEGSKA (reference sequence). The CDR3 has 15 amino acids. The CDR3 loop is CSASDSGGARNEQFF. The DNA of the CDR3 is TGCAGTGCTAGTGATAGCGGGGGGGCCAGGAATGAGCAGTTCTTC.

The sample holds many counts of this clonotype. Germline and junction disagree at one end, which may indicate a read error. The chain recombines TRBV29-1 with TRBJ1-2; possible D gene TRBD1, 5 bases. CDR3 length: 13 amino acids. The germline CDR1 and CDR2 sequences are SQVTM and ANQGSEA. In DNA, the CDR3 is TGCAGCGTGGAAGCCGGGGGTTCCTATGGCTACACCTTC. It encodes CSVEAGGSYGYTF.

Ten or more counts support this clonotype. The rearrangement links TRBV20-1 to TRBJ2-3; 7 positions match TRBD1. The CDR3 contains 15 residues. Germline values: CDR1 DFQATT, CDR2 SNEGSKA (reference sequence). The junction had 13 bases not matched to a gene; V was cut back by 6 bases and J by 4 bases. This CDR3 is CSAPRFKGAPDTQYF. The CDR3, as DNA: TGCAGTGCCCCCAGATTCAAGGGGGCCCCAGATACGCAGTATTTT.

This clonotype was detected ten times or more. V usage is TRBV7-9 and J usage is TRBJ2-7, with 8 bases fitting TRBD1. V shed 3 bases and J 6 bases; nucleotides not matched to a gene: 7. This CDR3 is built from 14 residues. Germline loops: CDR1 SEHNR, CDR2 FQNEAQ (reference sequence). This chain's CDR3 is CASSLTGVGGEQYF. DNA for the CDR3: TGTGCCAGCAGCTTGACAGGGGTCGGCGGCGAGCAGTACTTC.

This clonotype was recorded a few times. This chain connects TRBV5-4 to TRBJ1-2, with a possible D match to TRBD1 (5 bases). Per germline, CDR1 SGHNT and CDR2 YYREEE (reference sequence). The CDR3 is 15 residues long. The V and J ends lost 7 bases and 4 bases respectively, with 20 bases between them. The CDR3 protein is CASSPRGATVYGYTF. For the CDR3, the DNA is TGTGCCAGCTCCCCGAGGGGTGCGACAGTCTATGGCTACACCTTC. The variable domain in full, with the rest retrieved from reference TRBV5-4 and TRBJ1-2, is ETGVTQSPTHLIKTRGQQVTLRCSSQSGHNTVSWYQQALGQGPQFIFQYYREEENGRGNFPPRFSGLQFPNYSSELNVNALELDDSALYLCASSPRGATVYGYTFGSGTRLTVV.

This clonotype showed up many times. The gene calls are TRBV19 and TRBJ1-1, with D hard to call. The V gene lost 3 bases and the J gene lost 5 bases, with 13 bases spanning the gap. CDR3 length: 14 amino acids. The V gene's germline CDR1 is LNHDA and CDR2 SQIVND (reference sequence). The CDR3 here is CASSIGSAWTEAFF. CDR3 coding DNA: TGTGCCAGTAGTATTGGGTCAGCGTGGACTGAAGCTTTCTTT.